The 25 T cell receptor beta chains presented below share a single source sample, sequenced in a study of tumor and adjacent non-tumor tissue in lung cancer. The library came from three nested PCR rounds adapted from ARM-PCR protocols. TCRdb recomputed calls from the multiplex PCR reads with MiXCR, one row per CDR3 protein. The sample includes 98,000 or so distinct CDR3 sequences, about 80% of them seen just once. RNA was extracted from bulk tissue without any cell sorting. Distant lung tissue was collected more than 3 cm away from the tumor edge. Sequencing used distant non-tumor lung tissue. The receptors stem from a man in his 60s with small cell lung cancer.

The rearrangement joins TRBV5-4 to TRBJ2-3; TRBD1 is a possible D gene (5 bases). The end of the DNA is better explained by TRBJ1-5, so the J call may be wrong. The germline CDR1 and CDR2 sequences are SGHNT and YYREEE (reference sequence). This CDR3 spans 13 amino acids. The CDR3 coding sequence is TGTGCCAGCAGCCCGCTGACAGCAGATATGCAGCATTTT. Its protein product is CASSPLTADMQHF.

This chain joins TRBV6-2 or TRBV6-3 and TRBJ2-2; 12 bases are shared with TRBD1. Trimming removed 7 bases from V and 6 bases from J; junction bases left unmatched: 9. This CDR3 is 16 amino acids long. CDR1 MNHEY and CDR2 SVGEGT come from the germline V gene. CDR3 in DNA: TGTGCCAGCACTTATGCGGGACAGGGGGCTGCCGGGGAGCTGTTTTTT. This gives the protein CASTYAGQGAAGELFF.

The chain is built from TRBV29-1 and TRBJ2-1, with D maybe TRBD1 (6 bases). There are 13 residues in the CDR3. Looked up from germline, CDR1 is SQVTM and CDR2 is ANQGSEA. CDR3 sequence (DNA): TGCAACGAGAAGACAGGTACCTACAATGAGCAGTTCTTC. Protein product: CNEKTGTYNEQFF.

With regard to this clonotype: A much larger clone sits a single nucleotide away, making a read error possible. The chain carries TRBV5-1 and TRBJ2-1; 7 bases line up with TRBD1. Germline V gene sequence: CDR1 SGHRS, CDR2 YFSETQ. This CDR3 is 14 amino acids long. CDR3 in amino acids: CASSFDRVANERFF. The CDR3 DNA reads as TGCGCCAGCAGCTTTGACAGGGTTGCCAATGAGCGGTTCTTC.

Sample share makes this clonotype medium-sized. The V and J genes are TRBV11-2 and TRBJ2-2; perhaps TRBD2 as D (7 bases). Trimming stripped 7 bases from V and 8 bases from J, with 23 bases between. The CDR3 extends over 16 amino acids. CDR1 and CDR2 from the germline V gene are SGHAT and FQNNGV. CDR3 region: CASKKQGGVLRGELFF. CDR3 nucleotide sequence: TGTGCCAGCAAAAAACAAGGGGGGGTTCTTCGGGGGGAGCTGTTTTTT.

As regards this clonotype: A much larger clone lies one base from this, so it may be a read error. The chain employs TRBV5-8 and TRBJ2-3; D is possibly TRBD2 (7 bases). Trimming removed 4 bases from V and 7 bases from J, with 22 bases in between. CDR1 SGHTS and CDR2 YDEGEE come from the germline V gene. This CDR3 region has 16 residues. The CDR3 reads CASSDGGGPPAYTQYF. For the CDR3, the DNA is TGTGCCAGCAGCGATGGGGGGGGGCCCCCCGCATATACGCAGTATTTT.

This clonotype is a singleton in its sample. Germline is not matched at one junction end, which may reflect a read error. J is TRBJ2-5 and V is TRBV20-1; 8 bases are shared with TRBD2. The CDR3 is 14 amino acids. Germline assignment: CDR1 DFQATT and CDR2 SNEGSKA (reference sequence). The CDR3 nucleotides read TGCAATGCTCGTACTGTCGGGGGGGGAGGGACTCAGTACTTC. It codes for CNARTVGGGGTQYF.

For this clonotype: As the CDR3 is not closed by the conserved phenylalanine or tryptophan, this likely results from a read error. Because the CDR3's place on the DNA is in doubt, the DNA is left out and the CDR3 is given as listed by TCRdb. The genes are TRBV12-3 or TRBV12-4 and TRBJ2-7; the table's D gene call, TRBD1, was not cross checked with the DNA. The CDR3 extends over 15 residues, inclusive of both ends. The chain's CDR3 is CASTSGTGFTYEQHS.

This chain uses TRBV11-1 with TRBJ2-2; possible D gene TRBD2, 6 bases. This CDR3 spans 13 amino acids. The V gene's germline CDR1 is SGHAT and CDR2 FQDESV (reference sequence). Trimming left V 5 bases short and J 9 bases short, with 13 bases between. This chain's CDR3 is CASSTRRDWELFF. Written as DNA, the CDR3 is TGTGCCAGCAGCACGCGACGGGACTGGGAGCTGTTTTTT. Full variable domain (outside the CDR3, taken from reference TRBV11-1 and TRBJ2-2): EAEVAQSPRYKITEKSQAVAFWCDPISGHATLYWYRQILGQGPELLVQFQDESVVDDSQLPKDRFSAERLKGVDSTLKIQPAELGDSAMYLCASSTRRDWELFFGEGSRLTVL.

The rearrangement links TRBV6-5 to TRBJ2-3; the D gene is possibly TRBD2 (5 bases). In germline, CDR1 is MNHEY, CDR2 SVGAGI. The CDR3 loop spans 15 amino acids. Trimming removed 6 bases at V and 7 bases at J, with 20 bases between. This CDR3 reads CASRDVGPSTYTQYF. CDR3 nucleotide sequence: TGTGCCAGCAGGGACGTGGGTCCTAGCACGTATACGCAGTATTTT.

This clonotype was seen just once. The CDR3 carries no conserved terminal phenylalanine or tryptophan, so it likely arises from a read error. The chain recombines TRBV29-1 with TRBJ2-7; D is possibly TRBD1 (6 bases). The germline V gene encodes CDR1 SQVTM and CDR2 ANQGSEA. This CDR3 is 12 amino acids long. The CDR3: CSARDTYYEQYL. The CDR3 DNA sequence: TGCAGCGCCCGGGACACGTACTACGAACAGTACTTG.

As to this clonotype: A junction boundary mismatches the germline segment, possibly from a read error. This chain joins TRBV7-9 and TRBJ2-5; 8 bases align to TRBD2. CDR1 SEHNR and CDR2 FQNEAQ come from the germline V gene (reference sequence). The CDR3 has 17 amino acids. The CDR3 is CANSPRLAFGVKETQYF. The CDR3 DNA follows: TGTGCCAACAGCCCGAGACTAGCGTTTGGTGTGAAAGAGACCCAGTACTTC.

The rearrangement links TRBV5-4 to TRBJ2-6; D not resolved. The CDR3 has 15 amino acids. Germline V CDR1 and CDR2: SGHNT, YYREEE (reference sequence). The V end was cut by 5 bases, the J end by 2 bases, with 11 bases between. CDR3 residues: CASSQSVPGANVLTF. In nucleotides, the CDR3 is TGTGCCAGCAGTCAATCAGTCCCTGGGGCCAACGTCCTGACTTTC.

Remarks on this clonotype: A read error is possible here, since a much larger clone lies one base away. This sequence joins TRBV20-1 and TRBJ1-4; D unresolved. The CDR3 extends over 12 amino acids. The V and J ends lost 7 bases and 5 bases respectively, with 11 bases between them. CDR1 and CDR2 from the germline V gene are DFQATT and SNEGSKA (reference sequence). The DNA for the CDR3 is TGCAGTGTTAGCGGTGGAAATGAAAAACTGTTTTTT. This codes for CSVSGGNEKLFF.

This clonotype was counted a single time. A read error may account for a junction end that differs from germline. The rearrangement uses TRBV11-1 and TRBJ2-1, with 8 bases matching TRBD2. CDR3 size: 14 residues. Germline CDR1 reads SGHAT; CDR2 reads FQDESV (reference sequence). In DNA, the CDR3 is TGTGCCAACAGCTTGCGGGAGGACCTCAATGAGCAGTTCTTC. Translated, it gives CANSLREDLNEQFF.

J is TRBJ2-3 and V is TRBV30; D not resolved. In germline, CDR1 is GTSNPN, CDR2 SVGIG (reference sequence). V lost 5 bases and J lost 4, with 16 bases in between. CDR3 length: 14 residues. In DNA, the CDR3 is TGTGCCTGGGGTTACTGGCTCGGTTCAGATACGCAGTATTTT. Translated: CAWGYWLGSDTQYF.

Note on this clonotype: A junction boundary mismatches the germline segment, possibly from a read error. For the CDR3, the DNA is TGTGCCAACAGTAGGACTACCTCCAACGAGCAGTACTTC. Residues: CANSRTTSNEQYF. The V and J genes are TRBV6-5 and TRBJ2-7, with TRBD2 as a possible D gene (6 bases). CDR1 is MNHEY, CDR2 SVGAGI, per germline. CDR3 length equals 13 residues.

CDR3 DNA sequence: TGTGCCAGCAGCCACGGGGCAGGGGCTTACAATGAGCAGTTCTTC. Protein sequence: CASSHGAGAYNEQFF. This chain uses TRBV7-8 with TRBJ2-1; weak D call: TRBD1 (6 bases). The V end lost 5 bases, the J end lost 4 bases, and 15 bases lay between the germline ends. The CDR3 has 15 residues. Germline-derived CDR1 and CDR2 are SGHVS and FQNEAQ.

This chain uses TRBV29-1 with TRBJ2-5; D uncertain. V lost 2 bases, J lost 5 bases, and 15 bases lay in between. This CDR3 has 14 amino acids. The germline V gene has CDR1 SQVTM and CDR2 ANQGSEA. The chain's CDR3 is CSVEYATGPETQYF. The CDR3 coding sequence is TGCAGCGTTGAATATGCGACCGGACCGGAGACCCAGTACTTC.

The chain employs TRBV11-3 and TRBJ2-2, with D maybe TRBD2 (6 bases). CDR3 length: 15 residues. CDR1 is SGHNT, CDR2 YENEEA, per germline. Trimming pared 5 bases from V and 7 bases from J, leaving 17 bases between. CDR3 residues: CASSQGLFGIGELFF. CDR3 sequence (DNA): TGTGCCAGCAGCCAGGGACTGTTTGGTATCGGGGAGCTGTTTTTT.

Comment on this clonotype: This is likely a read error, given that the CDR3 carries no conserved phenylalanine or tryptophan at its end. CDR3 nucleotide sequence: TGCAGCTCTACAGGGGATGACAATGAGCAGTTCTTA. Amino acid sequence: CSSTGDDNEQFL. V is TRBV29-1 and J is TRBJ2-1; 7 nucleotides line up with TRBD1. The CDR3 has 12 amino acids. CDR1 is SQVTM and CDR2 is ANQGSEA in the germline V gene. The V segment lost 8 bases and the J segment 5 bases; nucleotides outside the gene matches: 6.

A remark on this clonotype: One end of the junction does not line up with germline, which may come from a read error. The chain is built from TRBV11-2 and TRBJ2-2; 8 bases fit TRBD1. This CDR3 has 14 residues. From germline, CDR1 is SGHAT and CDR2 FQNNGV. The CDR3 region has the DNA TGTGCCGGCAGCAGCTACAGGGGGGTCGGGGAGCTGTTTTTT. Protein sequence: CAGSSYRGVGELFF.

V gene TRBV29-1 combines with J gene TRBJ1-2; 7 positions match TRBD1. The V gene's germline CDR1 is SQVTM and CDR2 ANQGSEA. This CDR3 contains 13 residues. V gave up 8 bases and J gave up 5 bases; unmatched junction bases: 11. CDR3 sequence: CSFATGALYGYTF. Here the CDR3 DNA reads TGCAGCTTCGCTACAGGGGCCTTATATGGCTACACCTTC.

The chain combines TRBV20-1 with TRBJ2-5; possibly TRBD2 for D (5 bases). CDR1 DFQATT and CDR2 SNEGSKA come from the germline V gene (reference sequence). This CDR3 spans 13 amino acids. V lost 0 bases and J 9 bases, leaving 14 bases between the germline ends. The CDR3 nucleotides read TGCAGTGCTAGAGAAACGGTTGTGGAGGCCCAGTACTTC. This codes for CSARETVVEAQYF.

With regard to this clonotype: The CDR3 does not end in the conserved phenylalanine or tryptophan, so this is likely a read error. No DNA is shown, since the ends of the CDR3 on it are uncertain; the CDR3 is the one TCRdb lists. This chain joins TRBV24-1 and TRBJ2-1; the table names TRBD2, a call not compared with the DNA. Germline V lookup: CDR1 KGHDR, CDR2 SFDVKD. The CDR3 is 15 amino acids in total, end residues counted. This CDR3 is CATSDRSPTYNEQLY.